These T cell receptor beta chains were read from a single sample in a study of T-cell reconstitution after alpha-beta-depleted transplantation in children. Using its own MiXCR run on the PCR reads, TCRdb lists one record per CDR3 protein. The table shows about 48,000 distinct CDR3 sequences, with around 5.9% occurring only once. The source material was PBMCs, mostly from graft donor cells, sampled 60 days after TCRalphabeta/CD19-depleted stem cell transplant. These receptors all stem from a female patient aged 2 to 10 who had a stem cell transplant for aplastic anemia, so the T cells may come from the graft donor. CDR3s leave out the opening cysteine and the closing phenylalanine or tryptophan. Each record gives: V gene, CDR3 protein.

TRBV7-2	ASSFPDRGSSYEQY
TRBV29-1	SVENTGELF
TRBV19	ASSGQSNTGELF
TRBV20-1	SARGGTSPDNEQF
TRBV25-1	ASSALNTEAF
TRBV19	ASRRGLFTGELF
TRBV5-1	ASGIAGGTNTGELF
TRBV20-1	RGREAF
TRBV7-3	ASSLEGRNTEAF
TRBV3-1	ASRRGLIYNEQF
TRBV12-3/TRBV12-4	ASSSSSAQGGYGYT
TRBV11-2	ASSRDRPNEKLF
TRBV5-6	ASSFRTGGNQPQH
TRBV12-3/TRBV12-4	ASSLRGWGQGTGELF
TRBV28	ASSLAGVVSGYNEQF
TRBV20-1	SASWGQGAYEQY
TRBV6-6	ASSRLTSGQNIQY
TRBV9	ASSATLSTGELF
TRBV5-1	ASSSMRQGVEQF
TRBV10-3	ATQDRGRPNTEAF
TRBV7-9	ASSLVTGEMGYGYT
TRBV14	ASSRQSGGNYEQY
TRBV20-1	SARDPMGYGNTIY
TRBV3-1	ASSEPGGTTDTQY
TRBV6-5	ASSYSRLTGGHNEQF
TRBV11-2	ASSLISGPQH
TRBV7-3	ASSLERSNEQF
TRBV20-1	SARGLANTGELF
TRBV19	ASSSPEGTGDGYT
TRBV7-7	ASSKGGISTDTQY
TRBV20-1	SARDIGTRRNEQF
TRBV9	ASSRRDGINSPLH
TRBV5-1	ASSYSGINYGYT